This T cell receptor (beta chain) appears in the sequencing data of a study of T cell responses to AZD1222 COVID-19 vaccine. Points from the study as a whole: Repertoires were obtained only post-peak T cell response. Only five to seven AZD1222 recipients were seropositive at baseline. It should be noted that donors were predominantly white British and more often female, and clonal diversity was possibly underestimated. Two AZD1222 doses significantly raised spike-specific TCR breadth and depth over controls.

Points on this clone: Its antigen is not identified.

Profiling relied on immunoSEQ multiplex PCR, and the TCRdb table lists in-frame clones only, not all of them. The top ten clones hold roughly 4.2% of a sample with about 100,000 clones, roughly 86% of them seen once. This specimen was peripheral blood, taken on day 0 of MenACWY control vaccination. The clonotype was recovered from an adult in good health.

This CDR3 is CASTSADRVTEAFF. The CDR3 region has the DNA TGTGCCAGCACCTCGGCGGACAGGGTCACTGAAGCTTTCTTT. V usage is TRBV27 and J usage is TRBJ1-1, with 8 positions matching TRBD1. Germline CDR1 reads MNHEY; CDR2 reads SMNVEV (reference sequence). This CDR3 is built from 14 residues. With V trimmed by 7 bases and J by 4 bases, 8 bases remained unmatched.